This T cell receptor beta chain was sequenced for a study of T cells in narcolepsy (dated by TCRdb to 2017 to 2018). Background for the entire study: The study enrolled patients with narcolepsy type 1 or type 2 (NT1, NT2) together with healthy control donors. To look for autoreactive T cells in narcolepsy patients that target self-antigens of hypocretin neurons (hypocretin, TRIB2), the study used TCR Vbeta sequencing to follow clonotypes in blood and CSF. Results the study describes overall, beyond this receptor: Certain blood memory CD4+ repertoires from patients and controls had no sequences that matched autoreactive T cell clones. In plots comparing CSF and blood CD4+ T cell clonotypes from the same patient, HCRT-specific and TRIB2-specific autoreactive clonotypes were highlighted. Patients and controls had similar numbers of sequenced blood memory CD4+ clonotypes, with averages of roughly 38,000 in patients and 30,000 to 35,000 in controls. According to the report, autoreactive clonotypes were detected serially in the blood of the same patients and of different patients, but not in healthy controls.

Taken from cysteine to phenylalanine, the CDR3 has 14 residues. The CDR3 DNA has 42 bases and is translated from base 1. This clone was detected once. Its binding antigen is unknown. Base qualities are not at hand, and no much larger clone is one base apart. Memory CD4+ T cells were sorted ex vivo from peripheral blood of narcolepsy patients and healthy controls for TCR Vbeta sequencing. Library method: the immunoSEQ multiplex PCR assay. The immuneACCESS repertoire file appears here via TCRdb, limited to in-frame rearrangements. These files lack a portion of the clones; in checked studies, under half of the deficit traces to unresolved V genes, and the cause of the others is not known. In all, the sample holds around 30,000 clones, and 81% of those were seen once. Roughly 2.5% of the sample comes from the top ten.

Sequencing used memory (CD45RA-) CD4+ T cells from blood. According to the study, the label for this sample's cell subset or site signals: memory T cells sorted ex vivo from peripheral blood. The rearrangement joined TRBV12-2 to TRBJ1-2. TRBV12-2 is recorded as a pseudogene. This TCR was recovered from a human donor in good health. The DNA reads TGTGCAAGTCGCTTAGGACGGAAAGACTATGGCTACACCTTC. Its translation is CASRLGRKDYGYTF.